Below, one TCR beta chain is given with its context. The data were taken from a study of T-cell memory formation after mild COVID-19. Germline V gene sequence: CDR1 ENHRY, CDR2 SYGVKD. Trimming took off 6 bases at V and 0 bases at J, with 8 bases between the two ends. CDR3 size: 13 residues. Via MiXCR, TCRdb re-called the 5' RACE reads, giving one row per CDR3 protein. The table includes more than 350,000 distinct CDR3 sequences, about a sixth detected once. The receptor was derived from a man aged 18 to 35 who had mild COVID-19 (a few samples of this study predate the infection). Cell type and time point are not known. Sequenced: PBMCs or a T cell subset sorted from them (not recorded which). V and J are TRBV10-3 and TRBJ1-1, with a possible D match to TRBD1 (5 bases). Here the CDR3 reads CAIRGPLNTEAFF. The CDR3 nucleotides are TGTGCCATCAGGGGGCCGCTGAACACTGAAGCTTTCTTT.